These 2 T cell receptor beta chains originate from one sample sequenced in a study of T-cell memory formation after mild COVID-19. Using its own MiXCR run on the 5' RACE reads, TCRdb lists one record per CDR3 protein. The data contain more than 300,000 distinct CDR3 sequences, roughly an eighth of them seen just once; the ten biggest clones take up 20% to 25%. The sequenced sample was PBMCs or a T cell subset sorted from them (not recorded which). These receptors all come from a man aged 18 to 30 who had mild COVID-19 (a few samples of this study predate the infection). Cell type and time point are not known.

V is TRBV2 and J is TRBJ2-5; D might be TRBD2 (6 bases). Germline V gives CDR1 SNHLY, CDR2 FYNNEI. There are 13 residues in the CDR3. V lost 6 bases to trimming and J lost 5 bases, with 13 bases between them. CDR3 sequence reads: CASRELARETQYF. In nucleotides, the CDR3 is TGTGCCAGCAGGGAACTAGCACGGGAGACCCAGTACTTC.

V gene TRBV4-1 combines with J gene TRBJ1-6, with D possibly being TRBD1 (5 bases). Germline V CDR1 and CDR2: MGHRA, YSYEKL. Trimming cost V 3 bases and J 10 bases, with 16 bases left between them. CDR3 length: 15 residues. The CDR3 nucleotides are TGCGCCAGCAGCCATCCACGACAGATGGTCTCACCCCTCCACTTT. Encoded protein: CASSHPRQMVSPLHF.